Below, 29 T cell receptor beta chains from the same sample are listed, as sequenced in a study of cytomegalovirus exposure and HLA in healthy donors. PCR involved 60 Vbeta and 13 Jbeta primers. Here immunoSEQ multiplex PCR was the method, and the copy in TCRdb shows in-frame clones only, minus some. The sample holds over 200,000 clones, approximately 81% seen once. Sequencing was performed on PBMCs. The receptors shown here come from a human donor in good health.

The genes are TRBV28 and TRBJ2-3; TRBD2 matches at 8 bases. The CDR3 length is 18 residues. Per the germline V gene, CDR1 is MDHEN and CDR2 is SYDVKM. J gave up 3 bases and V 5 bases, and 16 bases lay outside the gene matches. CDR3 sequence (DNA): TGTGCCAGCAGTGGAGTGTTTATATGGCGGGAGGAAACAGATACGCAGTATTTT. Protein product: CASSGVFIWREETDTQYF.

This sequence joins TRBV5-1 and TRBJ1-1; tentative D call: TRBD1 (5 bases). V gave up 0 bases and J gave up 3 bases, with 9 bases separating them. The CDR3 length is 14 residues. Germline CDR1 SGHRS, CDR2 YFSETQ. Here the CDR3 reads CASSLAQGYTEAFF. CDR3 nucleotide sequence: TGCGCCAGCAGCTTGGCCCAGGGTTACACTGAAGCTTTCTTT.

The chain joins TRBV10-1 to TRBJ2-1; 10 bases line up with TRBD2. Looked up from germline, CDR1 is WNHNN and CDR2 is SYGVQD (reference sequence). The V gene end was trimmed by 2 bases and the J gene end by 9 bases; junction bases not matched to a gene: 13. The CDR3 runs 17 residues. The CDR3 sequence: CASSEVTLAGVRGEQFF. CDR3 nucleotides: TGCGCCAGCAGTGAGGTTACCCTAGCGGGAGTTAGAGGTGAGCAGTTCTTC.

CDR3: CASPSNEKLFF. CDR3 in DNA: TGTGCCAGCCCCTCTAATGAAAAACTGTTTTTT. The chain links TRBV27 to TRBJ1-4; D gene uncertain. Germline CDR1 and CDR2: MNHEY and SMNVEV (reference sequence). Trimming shortened V by 8 bases and J by 3 bases, and 4 bases separated the two germline ends. The CDR3 has 11 residues.

The rearrangement links TRBV15 to TRBJ2-1; D might be TRBD2 (6 bases). CDR3 length: 15 amino acids. V lost 3 bases and J lost 0, with 9 bases in between. Germline values: CDR1 LNHNV, CDR2 YYDKDF (reference sequence). DNA for the CDR3: TGTGCCACCAGCAGTACGACTAGCTCCTACAATGAGCAGTTCTTC. It is translated as CATSSTTSSYNEQFF.

In its sample, this clone was seen a few times. V and J are TRBV7-2 and TRBJ2-1; D call uncertain. CDR1 and CDR2 (germline): SGHTA, FQGNSA. The ends were cut back, 2 bases at V and 0 bases at J, with 5 bases in the middle. The CDR3 spans 14 residues. The CDR3 DNA reads as TGTGCCAGCAGCTTATCACACTCCTACAATGAGCAGTTCTTC. It yields the protein CASSLSHSYNEQFF.

This chain links TRBV28 with TRBJ1-1; the D is unclear. The V and J ends lost 6 bases and 4 bases respectively, with 9 bases between them. Looked up from germline, CDR1 is MDHEN and CDR2 is SYDVKM. CDR3 size: 12 residues. The CDR3 region is CASSLSTTEAFF. In DNA form, the CDR3 reads TGTGCCAGCAGCCTCAGTACCACTGAAGCTTTCTTT.

The chain carries TRBV2 and TRBJ2-7; 9 bases fit TRBD2. The V and J ends lost 7 bases and 7 bases, in that order; junction bases with no gene match: 11. This CDR3 contains 14 residues. CDR1 and CDR2 (germline): SNHLY, FYNNEI. The CDR3 DNA reads TGTGCCAGCAACGGGGGACTAGCTACCGAAGAGCAGTACTTC. Protein product: CASNGGLATEEQYF.

A single count supports this clone. The chain uses TRBV19 and TRBJ2-1, with 13 bases that match TRBD2. The CDR3 loop spans 18 amino acids. V dropped 10 bases and J dropped 0; count of bases not matched to a gene: 12. Germline V gene lookup returns CDR1 LNHDA and CDR2 SQIVND (reference sequence). CDR3 nucleotide sequence: TGTGCCACCAAGGGGGGACTAGCGGGGCCAAACTCCTACAATGAGCAGTTCTTC. Its translation is CATKGGLAGPNSYNEQFF.

This clone came up once. The V and J genes are TRBV5-1 and TRBJ2-1; 13 positions match TRBD2. The CDR3 consists of 18 residues. After removal of 4 bases from V and 3 bases from J, the junction contained 10 bases not matched to a gene. The V gene's germline CDR1 is SGHRS and CDR2 YFSETQ. CDR3 amino acids: CASSPGGLAGVGYNEQFF. The CDR3 bases are TGCGCCAGCAGCCCCGGCGGACTAGCGGGAGTGGGCTACAATGAGCAGTTCTTC.

The gene calls are TRBV2 and TRBJ2-3; the match to TRBD2 covers 9 bases. The length of the CDR3 is 14 residues. V was clipped by 8 bases and J by 2 bases; unmatched bases: 5. Germline CDR1 reads SNHLY; CDR2 reads FYNNEI. The CDR3 DNA reads TGTGCCAGCTTAGCGGGAGATAACACAGATACGCAGTATTTT. Translating gives CASLAGDNTDTQYF.

This clone turned up a few times. The chain carries TRBV7-2 and TRBJ2-7; 16 bases map to TRBD2. V lost 4 bases and J lost 5; bases outside the gene matches: 5. The length of the CDR3 is 16 residues. Germline values: CDR1 SGHTA, CDR2 FQGNSA. DNA of the CDR3: TGTGCCAGCAGCTCGGGACTAGCGGGAGGGTCCCACGAGCAGTACTTC. Amino acids: CASSSGLAGGSHEQYF.

The CDR3 sequence is CSVAAVGYRSEQYF. The CDR3 nucleotides read TGCAGCGTTGCTGCGGTTGGCTATAGATCCGAGCAGTACTTC. V gene TRBV29-1 combines with J gene TRBJ2-7; no reliable D call. Trimming stripped 4 bases from V and 6 bases from J, with 19 bases between. The V gene's germline CDR1 is SQVTM and CDR2 ANQGSEA. This CDR3 has 14 residues.

The rearrangement links TRBV4-3 to TRBJ2-2, with 12 positions matching TRBD2. The CDR3 has 16 residues. The junction had 7 bases not matched to a gene; V was cut back by 4 bases and J by 7 bases. Germline V CDR1 and CDR2: LGHNA, YSLEER. The CDR3 loop is CASSLGRLAGVGELFF. In DNA form, the CDR3 reads TGCGCCAGCAGCCTCGGACGACTAGCGGGGGTCGGGGAGCTGTTTTTT.

This clone was counted once. V gene TRBV19 combines with J gene TRBJ2-1, with 7 bases matching TRBD2. V trimming: 5 bases; J trimming: 1 base; junction bases outside the gene matches: 8. Germline V gene sequence: CDR1 LNHDA, CDR2 SQIVND (reference sequence). CDR3 length equals 16 residues. This CDR3 reads CASSWAGATSYNEQFF. DNA of the CDR3: TGTGCCAGTAGTTGGGCGGGAGCTACGTCCTACAATGAGCAGTTCTTC.

CDR3 amino acids: CASSPIGQGPYEQYF. CDR3 coding DNA: TGTGCCAGCAGCCCGATCGGCCAGGGGCCCTACGAGCAGTACTTC. The rearrangement uses TRBV28 and TRBJ2-7, with D perhaps TRBD1 (6 bases). The CDR3 loop spans 15 amino acids. The germline gives CDR1 MDHEN, CDR2 SYDVKM. V was trimmed by 6 bases and J by 2 bases, leaving 17 bases between them. The full variable domain, completed using reference TRBV28 and TRBJ2-7, is DVKVTQSSRYLVKRTGEKVFLECVQDMDHENMFWYRQDPGLGLRLIYFSYDVKMKEKGDIPEGYSVSREKKERFSLILESASTNQTSMYLCASSPIGQGPYEQYFGPGTRLTVT.

The rearrangement joins TRBV9 to TRBJ1-5, with D possibly matching TRBD1 (6 bases). CDR1 is SGDLS, CDR2 YYNGEE, per germline. V shed 4 bases and J shed 3 bases, with 14 bases lying between them. The CDR3 has 15 residues. CDR3 amino acids: CASSPTGQINQPQHF. Here the CDR3 DNA reads TGTGCCAGCAGCCCAACTGGACAGATCAATCAGCCCCAGCATTTT.

The V call is TRBV5-1, the J call TRBJ1-2; a weak D match, TRBD1 (5 bases). CDR3 size: 13 residues. Germline CDR1 is SGHRS and CDR2 is YFSETQ. V shed 1 base and J shed 3 bases, with 7 bases lying between them. The CDR3 region is CASSLSGDYGYTF. CDR3 nucleotides: TGCGCCAGCAGCTTGTCGGGGGACTATGGCTACACCTTC.

The J gene is TRBJ1-1, the V gene TRBV4-3; D ambiguous. The CDR3 consists of 17 residues. CDR1 and CDR2 from the germline V gene are LGHNA and YSLEER. V was clipped by 0 bases and J by 0 bases, with 14 bases between them. CDR3 coding DNA: TGCGCCAGCAGCCAAGAAGACTTGCGAAACCTGAACACTGAAGCTTTCTTT. It is translated as CASSQEDLRNLNTEAFF.

The rearrangement uses TRBV15 and TRBJ1-3, with 7 nucleotides matching TRBD1. The CDR3 is made up of 13 amino acids. The germline V gene encodes CDR1 LNHNV and CDR2 YYDKDF (reference sequence). The DNA of the CDR3 is TGTGGCGTACAGGGGTCCTCTGGAAACACCATATATTTT. Translating gives CGVQGSSGNTIYF. The full variable domain, with the rest looked up from reference TRBV15 and TRBJ1-3, is DAMVIQNPRYQVTQFGKPVTLSCSQTLNHNVMYWYQQKSSQAPKLLFHYYDKDFNNEADTPDNFQSRRPNTSFCFLDIRSPGLGDTAMYLCGVQGSSGNTIYFGEGSWLTVV.

The J gene is TRBJ1-2, the V gene TRBV15; 8 bases line up with TRBD1. Germline trimming cut 2 bases from V and 5 bases from J; bases unmatched to any gene: 7. This CDR3 spans 15 amino acids. Germline V gene data show CDR1 as LNHNV and CDR2 as YYDKDF (reference sequence). DNA of the CDR3: TGTGCCACCAGCAGAACACAGGGACAGGAGTATGGCTACACCTTC. Translated, it gives CATSRTQGQEYGYTF.

This clone was observed a single time. The rearrangement uses TRBV28 and TRBJ1-5; TRBD1 matches at 9 bases. The trim removed 5 bases at V and 2 bases at J, leaving 4 bases unmatched. The CDR3 extends over 15 amino acids. Germline V gene sequence: CDR1 MDHEN, CDR2 SYDVKM. In DNA, the CDR3 is TGTGCCAGCAGTCCCGGGGACAGGGGCAATCAGCCCCAGCATTTT. Its protein product is CASSPGDRGNQPQHF.

The V call is TRBV12-5, the J call TRBJ2-1; 9 nucleotides align to TRBD2. This CDR3 contains 16 residues. V lost 0 bases, J lost 5 bases, and 5 bases stayed unmatched. From germline, CDR1 is LGHNT and CDR2 FRNRAP. CDR3 protein: CASGLVSGRSHNEQFF. The CDR3 coding sequence is TGTGCTAGTGGTTTGGTGAGCGGGAGGTCCCACAATGAGCAGTTCTTC.

The chain carries TRBV14 and TRBJ2-7; D is ambiguous. CDR3 length equals 13 residues. Trimming took off 0 bases at V and 7 bases at J, with 10 bases between the two ends. CDR1 is SGHDN, CDR2 FVKESK, per germline. This chain's CDR3 is CASSQDISLEQYF. The CDR3 nucleotides are TGTGCCAGCAGCCAAGATATTTCCCTTGAGCAGTACTTC.

The chain joins TRBV9 to TRBJ1-5, with D unclear. Germline assignment: CDR1 SGDLS and CDR2 YYNGEE. The ends were cut back, 4 bases at V and 4 bases at J, with 9 bases in the middle. The CDR3 runs to 13 residues. The CDR3: CASSITGNQPQHF. The CDR3 region has the DNA TGTGCCAGCAGCATTACGGGAAATCAGCCCCAGCATTTT.

This rearrangement joins TRBV4-2 to TRBJ2-7; 7 bases are shared with TRBD2. The junction had 6 bases not matched to a gene; V was cut back by 0 bases and J by 1 base. The CDR3 has 16 amino acids. CDR1 and CDR2 (germline): LGHNA, YNFKEQ. CDR3 DNA: TGTGCCAGCAGCCAAGATGGGGGGGGGACTTCCTACGAGCAGTACTTC. Translation gives CASSQDGGGTSYEQYF.

V is TRBV6-1 and J is TRBJ2-1; no clear D. Per the germline V gene, CDR1 is MNHNS and CDR2 is SASEGT. V was shortened by 9 bases and J by 6 bases, with 12 bases between the two germline ends. The CDR3 contains 12 residues. This CDR3 is CASSLVGNEQFF. The CDR3 nucleotides read TGTGCCAGTTCGCTAGTCGGCAATGAGCAGTTCTTC.

The rearrangement uses TRBV27 and TRBJ2-7, with a tentative D call TRBD2 (6 bases). CDR3 length: 14 residues. The germline V gene has CDR1 MNHEY and CDR2 SMNVEV (reference sequence). V lost 2 bases and J lost 4, with 12 bases in between. The CDR3 loop reads CASSLGGRSYEQYF. The DNA of the CDR3 is TGTGCCAGCAGTTTAGGGGGGAGGTCGTACGAGCAGTACTTC.

The DNA for the CDR3 is TGTGCCAGCAGCGTTCACTCCGGGACAGGGCATGTCACAGATACGCAGTATTTT. It encodes CASSVHSGTGHVTDTQYF. This chain uses TRBV9 with TRBJ2-3; 9 nucleotides line up with TRBD1. Germline CDR1 and CDR2: SGDLS and YYNGEE. The V gene end was trimmed by 2 bases and the J gene end by 2 bases; junction bases not matched to a gene: 12. The CDR3 length is 18 residues.